The 27 T cell receptor beta chains below were found in one sample sequenced in a study of OX40 agonist ivuxolimab in advanced cancers. The table came from immunoSEQ multiplex PCR; TCRdb's copy has only in-frame clones and leaves some out. Seen here are some 42,000 clones, 81% observed once, and the top ten hold roughly 2.5%. The starting material was CD4+ or CD8+ T cells sorted from blood, obtained in a trial of the OX40 agonist ivuxolimab. The receptors originated from an adult with an advanced solid tumor such as melanoma, head and neck, liver or kidney cancer.

The chain recombines TRBV14 with TRBJ2-1; D is possibly TRBD1 (6 bases). This CDR3 spans 15 amino acids. V gave up 3 bases and J gave up 4 bases, with 13 bases separating them. Germline CDR1 reads SGHDN; CDR2 reads FVKESK. CDR3 in amino acids: CASSHEGVGYNEQFF. In DNA, the CDR3 is TGTGCCAGCAGCCACGAGGGGGTAGGGTACAATGAGCAGTTCTTC. Based on the CDR3 plus reference TRBV14 and TRBJ2-1, the full variable domain is EAGVTQFPSHSVIEKGQTVTLRCDPISGHDNLYWYRRVMGKEIKFLLHFVKESKQDESGMPNNRFLAERTGGTYSTLKVQPAELEDSGVYFCASSHEGVGYNEQFFGPGTRLTVL.

The chain has TRBV5-7 and TRBJ1-6; D is undetermined. TRBV5-7 is given ORF status, its function remaining uncertain. Trimming removed 0 bases from V and 3 bases from J, with 7 bases in between. There are 15 residues in the CDR3. CDR3 sequence: CASSLAVLYNSPLHF. CDR3 sequence (DNA): TGTGCCAGCAGCTTGGCGGTCCTCTATAATTCACCCCTCCACTTT.

The genes are TRBV27 and TRBJ2-1, with TRBD2 as a possible D gene (6 bases). CDR3 size: 16 residues. The V and J ends lost 0 bases and 0 bases respectively, with 9 bases between them. Germline V CDR1 and CDR2: MNHEY, SMNVEV (reference sequence). CDR3 in DNA: TGTGCCAGCAGTTTATCGGTAGCGGCCTCCTACAATGAGCAGTTCTTC. Encoded protein: CASSLSVAASYNEQFF.

The chain joins TRBV20-1 to TRBJ2-7, with D unclear. This CDR3 comprises 11 residues. V was shortened by 7 bases and J by 9 bases, with 16 bases between the two germline ends. Germline loops: CDR1 DFQATT, CDR2 SNEGSKA (reference sequence). The CDR3 sequence is CSVYAVSGQYF. The CDR3 coding sequence is TGCAGTGTATACGCCGTCTCGGGGCAGTACTTC.

The V call is TRBV10-3, the J call TRBJ2-1; TRBD2 matches 12 bases. This CDR3 comprises 18 residues. After removal of 0 bases from V and 5 bases from J, the junction contained 8 bases not matched to a gene. The germline gives CDR1 ENHRY, CDR2 SYGVKD. CDR3 residues: CAISESLAGGNDNNEQFF. The CDR3 nucleotides are TGTGCCATCAGTGAGTCCCTAGCGGGAGGGAACGATAACAATGAGCAGTTCTTC.

This sequence joins TRBV2 and TRBJ2-1; 7 positions match TRBD1. The CDR3 has 13 amino acids. The ends lost 5 bases at V and 13 bases at J; junction bases unmatched: 11. Germline V CDR1 and CDR2: SNHLY, FYNNEI. CDR3 nucleotide sequence: TGTGCCAGCAGTCCCCAAGGGGGACAGAATCAGTTCTTC. Translated: CASSPQGGQNQFF.

This clone has a single count. The chain is built from TRBV4-3 and TRBJ2-7, with D maybe TRBD1 (6 bases). Germline V CDR1 and CDR2: LGHNA, YSLEER. V dropped 4 bases and J dropped 3 bases, with 16 bases sitting between them. This CDR3 has 15 amino acids. For the CDR3, the DNA is TGCGCCAGCAGCCTGGGGGCGCCAGGGTTCTACGAGCAGTACTTC. Its translation: CASSLGAPGFYEQYF.

This sequence joins TRBV29-1 and TRBJ2-7; D is perhaps TRBD2 (6 bases). Trimming cost V 1 base and J 5 bases, with 18 bases left between them. The CDR3 totals 15 residues. Germline V gene data show CDR1 as SQVTM and CDR2 as ANQGSEA. The CDR3 DNA follows: TGCAGCGTTGAAGGAGTTAGCGGAGGAGGGAACGAGCAGTACTTC. Its translation is CSVEGVSGGGNEQYF.

The rearrangement joins TRBV6-5 to TRBJ2-5; D is possibly TRBD1 (6 bases). CDR3 length: 16 residues. Trimming shortened V by 4 bases and J by 4 bases, and 19 bases separated the two germline ends. Germline values: CDR1 MNHEY, CDR2 SVGAGI. In DNA, the CDR3 is TGTGCCAGCAGTTCTCGAGGGAGAGGGGGAACAGAGACCCAGTACTTC. It yields the protein CASSSRGRGGTETQYF.

The chain has TRBV19 and TRBJ2-5, with D maybe TRBD2 (6 bases). Germline V CDR1 and CDR2: LNHDA, SQIVND (reference sequence). V dropped 3 bases and J dropped 2 bases, with 16 bases sitting between them. The length of the CDR3 is 16 residues. The CDR3, as DNA: TGTGCCAGTAGTATCTACGTGGGAGGTATTCAAGAGACCCAGTACTTC. This gives the protein CASSIYVGGIQETQYF.

V is TRBV6-6 and J is TRBJ1-1; D remains ambiguous. Germline lookup yields CDR1 MNHNY and CDR2 SVGAGI (reference sequence). This CDR3 has 13 residues. V lost 6 bases to trimming and J lost 9 bases, with 17 bases between them. CDR3: CASSQTDQRQAFF. Written as DNA, the CDR3 is TGTGCCAGCAGCCAAACGGACCAGAGACAAGCTTTCTTT.

The chain is built from TRBV5-1 and TRBJ2-1; 12 bases align to TRBD1. Germline CDR1 and CDR2: SGHRS and YFSETQ. The CDR3 is 17 residues long. V lost 3 bases to trimming and J lost 5 bases; unmatched junction nucleotides: 9. This CDR3 is CASSSGQGAHFHNEQFF. In DNA form, the CDR3 reads TGCGCCAGCAGCTCGGGACAGGGGGCGCACTTTCACAATGAGCAGTTCTTC.

The chain couples TRBV18 to TRBJ1-2; 7 nucleotides line up with TRBD1. J lost 6 bases, V lost 2 bases, and 6 bases had no gene match. The CDR3 runs 14 residues. The germline V gene encodes CDR1 KGHSH and CDR2 LQKENI. CDR3: CASSPEGGKDGYTF. The CDR3 DNA follows: TGTGCCAGCTCACCAGAAGGGGGCAAGGATGGCTACACCTTC.

The count of this clone is one. This chain connects TRBV28 to TRBJ2-1, with 9 bases identical to TRBD2. The CDR3 extends over 16 amino acids. Unmatched junction bases numbered 5, after V lost 5 bases and J lost 0 bases. Germline assignment: CDR1 MDHEN and CDR2 SYDVKM. CDR3 bases: TGTGCCAGCAGTACTAGCGGGTCGAGCTCCTACAATGAGCAGTTCTTC. Translated, it gives CASSTSGSSSYNEQFF. Based on the CDR3 plus reference TRBV28 and TRBJ2-1, the full variable domain is DVKVTQSSRYLVKRTGEKVFLECVQDMDHENMFWYRQDPGLGLRLIYFSYDVKMKEKGDIPEGYSVSREKKERFSLILESASTNQTSMYLCASSTSGSSSYNEQFFGPGTRLTVL.

The gene calls are TRBV15 and TRBJ1-1, with a weak D call TRBD1 (6 bases). Germline CDR1 and CDR2: LNHNV and YYDKDF (reference sequence). The CDR3 sequence is 16 residues long. V lost 1 base, J lost 1 base, and 13 bases lay in between. The DNA for the CDR3 is TGTGCCACCAGCAGAGCCCCGACAGGAAGGAACACTGAAGCTTTCTTT. Amino acid sequence: CATSRAPTGRNTEAFF.

The chain joins TRBV15 to TRBJ1-5; D is perhaps TRBD1 (5 bases). The CDR3 runs to 17 residues. The germline V and J ends were trimmed by 4 bases and 3 bases, with 19 bases remaining between them. Germline CDR1 is LNHNV and CDR2 is YYDKDF (reference sequence). The DNA of the CDR3 is TGTGCCACCAGCAATGGCATGCAGGGCAACGACAATCAGCCCCAGCATTTT. Protein: CATSNGMQGNDNQPQHF.

The chain recombines TRBV19 with TRBJ1-1, with 8 bases identical to TRBD1. J was trimmed by 3 bases and V by 5 bases; bases with no gene match: 11. CDR1 LNHDA and CDR2 SQIVND come from the germline V gene (reference sequence). This CDR3 spans 16 amino acids. CDR3 sequence reads: CASSHESGGGYTEAFF. CDR3 DNA: TGTGCCAGTAGTCATGAATCAGGGGGCGGTTACACTGAAGCTTTCTTT.

This chain connects TRBV7-5 to TRBJ2-7; TRBD1 was called by the table and not checked on the DNA. TRBV7-5 corresponds to a pseudogene. There are 18 residues in the CDR3. CDR3 loop: CARSLPGRGQGHNYEQYV. The CDR3 DNA is TGTGCCAGAAGCCTACCAGGTAGGGGACAGGGACACAACTACGAGCAGTACGTC.

This chain's CDR3 is CASRGTGEETQYF. The CDR3 nucleotides are TGCGCCAGCAGGGGGACAGGGGAAGAGACCCAGTACTTC. This chain links TRBV5-1 with TRBJ2-5; 10 nucleotides align to TRBD1. CDR1 is SGHRS, CDR2 YFSETQ, per germline. V was pared by 5 bases and J by 3 bases, with 1 base of the junction left unmatched. This CDR3 comprises 13 residues.

The rearrangement links TRBV7-2 to TRBJ1-2, with 12 nucleotides matching TRBD1. Germline trimming cut 4 bases from V and 6 bases from J; bases unmatched to any gene: 6. The CDR3 is 15 residues long. Per the germline V gene, CDR1 is SGHTA and CDR2 is FQGNSA. CDR3 region: CASSSTGTGGDGYTF. The DNA for the CDR3 is TGTGCCAGCAGCTCGACCGGGACAGGGGGCGATGGCTACACCTTC. The full variable domain, completed using reference TRBV7-2 and TRBJ1-2, is GAGVSQSPSNKVTEKGKDVELRCDPISGHTALYWYRQSLGQGLEFLIYFQGNSAPDKSGLPSDRFSAERTGGSVSTLTIQRTQQEDSAVYLCASSSTGTGGDGYTFGSGTRLTVV.

V gene TRBV9 combines with J gene TRBJ2-5, with 8 bases matching TRBD2. CDR3 length: 18 residues. The ends lost 0 bases at V and 5 bases at J; junction bases unmatched: 15. The germline V gene has CDR1 SGDLS and CDR2 YYNGEE. This CDR3 is CASSVVVRGGSPSETQYF. The CDR3 DNA sequence: TGTGCCAGCAGCGTAGTCGTCCGGGGGGGGAGTCCCTCCGAGACCCAGTACTTC. Combining the CDR3 with reference TRBV9 and TRBJ2-5 gives the whole variable domain DSGVTQTPKHLITATGQRVTLRCSPRSGDLSVYWYQQSLDQGLQFLIQYYNGEERAKGNILERFSAQQFPDLHSELNLSSLELGDSALYFCASSVVVRGGSPSETQYFGPGTRLLVL.

This clone appeared once. The gene calls are TRBV18 and TRBJ2-3; tentatively, D is TRBD1 (6 bases). Trimming took off 0 bases at V and 1 base at J, with 8 bases between the two ends. This CDR3 contains 15 residues. Germline CDR1 reads KGHSH; CDR2 reads LQKENI. This chain's CDR3 is CASSPPGARTDTQYF. CDR3 coding DNA: TGTGCCAGCTCACCACCGGGGGCTCGCACAGATACGCAGTATTTT.

This clone was counted only a few times. CDR3: CASSIDRYGTGHTQYF. The CDR3 nucleotides are TGTGCCAGTAGTATAGATCGATACGGGACCGGGCATACGCAGTATTTT. The chain recombines TRBV19 with TRBJ2-3; D may be TRBD1 or TRBD2 (5 bases each). Germline V gene lookup returns CDR1 LNHDA and CDR2 SQIVND (reference sequence). V was clipped by 0 bases and J by 7 bases, with 17 bases between them. The CDR3 is 16 amino acids.

The chain combines TRBV28 with TRBJ2-7; 7 bases line up with TRBD2. The CDR3 runs to 17 residues. Trimming removed 1 base from V and 1 base from J; junction bases left unmatched: 10. Germline CDR1 MDHEN, CDR2 SYDVKM. The CDR3 protein is CASSLSGRAGDSYEQYV. CDR3 bases: TGTGCCAGCAGTTTATCGGGAAGGGCGGGAGATTCCTACGAGCAGTACGTC.

The sample holds a few counts of this clone. The chain is built from TRBV10-3 and TRBJ1-1; possibly TRBD1 for D (5 bases). This CDR3 has 14 residues. The V gene's germline CDR1 is ENHRY and CDR2 SYGVKD. Between the trimmed V and J ends, which lost 4 bases and 1 base, there was a span of 10 bases. CDR3 in amino acids: CAISVGGGNTEAFF. For the CDR3, the DNA is TGTGCCATCAGTGTCGGCGGGGGGAACACTGAAGCTTTCTTT.

Notes on this clone: This CDR3 is also generated by other DNA sequences in the sample. This chain links TRBV14 with TRBJ1-2, with 8 bases identical to TRBD1. The CDR3 loop spans 15 amino acids. V trimming: 4 bases; J trimming: 2 bases; junction bases outside the gene matches: 6. Germline assignment: CDR1 SGHDN and CDR2 FVKESK. The CDR3 is CASSPRQGQNYGYTF. The CDR3 DNA reads as TGTGCCAGCAGCCCTAGACAGGGGCAGAACTATGGCTACACCTTC.

The V gene is TRBV27, the J gene TRBJ2-2; D may match TRBD1 or TRBD2 (5 bases each). Germline-derived CDR1 and CDR2 are MNHEY and SMNVEV (reference sequence). The ends were cut back, 2 bases at V and 3 bases at J, with 7 bases in the middle. The CDR3 is made up of 14 amino acids. The CDR3 protein is CASSLRGHTGELFF. Written as DNA, the CDR3 is TGTGCCAGCAGTTTACGGGGACACACCGGGGAGCTGTTTTTT.